A single sample gave rise to the 32 T cell receptor beta chains below, sequenced in a study of cytomegalovirus exposure and HLA in healthy donors. With 60 Vbeta and 13 Jbeta primers, the PCR was carried out. TCRdb keeps only in-frame clones here, not all; method: immunoSEQ multiplex PCR. Of under 200,000 clones listed, 79% are singletons. The specimen sequenced was PBMCs. These receptors all stem from a woman aged 25 to 39 in good health and CMV-seropositive.

This CDR3 reads CASSPGGTGYGYTF. The CDR3 DNA follows: TGCGCCAGCAGCCCGGGGGGGACAGGGTATGGCTACACCTTC. This chain joins TRBV5-1 and TRBJ1-2, with 9 bases lining up with TRBD1. Germline V lookup: CDR1 SGHRS, CDR2 YFSETQ. The CDR3 totals 14 residues. V shed 4 bases and J 5 bases; nucleotides not matched to a gene: 6.

CDR3 sequence reads: CSGRGGYYNEQFF. CDR3 DNA sequence: TGCAGCGGCCGGGGGGGATATTACAATGAGCAGTTCTTC. This chain joins TRBV29-1 and TRBJ2-1, with 8 bases identical to TRBD2. CDR1 SQVTM and CDR2 ANQGSEA come from the germline V gene. The CDR3 loop spans 13 amino acids. V lost 7 bases, J lost 4 bases, and 6 bases stayed unmatched.

The chain is built from TRBV19 and TRBJ1-2, with D uncertain. The length of the CDR3 is 11 residues. Trimming removed 3 bases at V and 8 bases at J, with 7 bases between. Germline-derived CDR1 and CDR2 are LNHDA and SQIVND (reference sequence). Written as DNA, the CDR3 is TGTGCCAGTAGTATCGGTAGAGGCTACACCTTC. This sequence encodes CASSIGRGYTF.

This rearrangement joins TRBV27 to TRBJ2-2, with D tentatively TRBD1 (6 bases). V was trimmed by 1 base and J by 4 bases, leaving 19 bases between them. This CDR3 region has 18 residues. CDR1 MNHEY and CDR2 SMNVEV come from the germline V gene (reference sequence). CDR3 nucleotides: TGTGCCAGCAGTTTATTCTCCCCTGCTGGACAGAGCACCGGGGAGCTGTTTTTT. Translating gives CASSLFSPAGQSTGELFF.

J is TRBJ1-2 and V is TRBV27, with 9 bases that match TRBD1. The length of the CDR3 is 15 residues. V was pared by 5 bases and J by 2 bases, with 6 bases of the junction left unmatched. Per germline, CDR1 MNHEY and CDR2 SMNVEV (reference sequence). CDR3 DNA sequence: TGTGCCAGCAGTCTCGGGACAGGGACAAACTATGGCTACACCTTC. Its protein is CASSLGTGTNYGYTF.

This clone was seen once. The V call is TRBV5-8, the J call TRBJ2-5, with D perhaps matching TRBD1 (5 bases). There are 14 residues in the CDR3. Germline CDR1 and CDR2: SGHTS and YDEGEE. V was pared by 4 bases and J by 3 bases, with 13 bases between. The CDR3 loop reads CASSPSTAEETQYF. The CDR3 DNA follows: TGTGCCAGCAGCCCCTCGACAGCTGAAGAGACCCAGTACTTC.

This rearrangement joins TRBV6-1 to TRBJ2-7; 9 nucleotides match TRBD2. This CDR3 region has 13 residues. Germline CDR1 and CDR2: MNHNS and SASEGT. The V segment lost 6 bases and the J segment 1 base; nucleotides outside the gene matches: 1. The chain's CDR3 is CASRAGGSYEQYF. CDR3 nucleotides: TGTGCCAGCAGGGCGGGAGGGTCCTACGAGCAGTACTTC.

This clone has only one observation. An end of the junction does not agree with germline; a read error may underlie this. The chain has TRBV2 and TRBJ1-4; 7 nucleotides match TRBD1. CDR3 length: 13 amino acids. In germline, CDR1 is SNHLY, CDR2 FYNNEI. The CDR3 loop reads CAGREGAREKLFF. The DNA for the CDR3 is TGTGCCGGCAGGGAGGGGGCGAGGGAAAAACTGTTTTTT.

This chain links TRBV27 with TRBJ1-1; no clear D. Germline V gene lookup returns CDR1 MNHEY and CDR2 SMNVEV (reference sequence). The germline V and J ends were trimmed by 5 bases and 7 bases, with 14 bases remaining between them. The CDR3 has 13 residues. This chain's CDR3 is CASSLRQSYEAFF. The CDR3 DNA follows: TGTGCCAGCAGTCTCCGACAATCGTATGAAGCTTTCTTT.

The chain joins TRBV18 to TRBJ1-1; tentative D call: TRBD1 (5 bases). Per germline, CDR1 KGHSH and CDR2 LQKENI. V lost 2 bases and J lost 1, with 11 bases in between. The CDR3 consists of 15 residues. The CDR3 region is CASSPDSGQNTEAFF. CDR3 DNA: TGTGCCAGCTCACCAGATTCTGGACAGAACACTGAAGCTTTCTTT. Combining the CDR3 with reference TRBV18 and TRBJ1-1 gives the whole variable domain NAGVMQNPRHLVRRRGQEARLRCSPMKGHSHVYWYRQLPEEGLKFMVYLQKENIIDESGMPKERFSAEFPKEGPSILRIQQVVRGDSAAYFCASSPDSGQNTEAFFGQGTRLTVV.

This rearrangement joins TRBV7-9 to TRBJ2-2, with D maybe TRBD2 (5 bases). The CDR3 is made up of 12 amino acids. V was pared by 6 bases and J by 5 bases, with 7 bases between. Germline values: CDR1 SEHNR, CDR2 FQNEAQ (reference sequence). Here the CDR3 reads CASRRDTGELFF. CDR3 bases: TGTGCCAGCAGGAGGGATACCGGGGAGCTGTTTTTT.

V is TRBV7-8 and J is TRBJ2-7, with D possibly being TRBD1 (6 bases). Between the trimmed V and J ends, which lost 1 base and 5 bases, there was a span of 15 bases. Germline V lookup: CDR1 SGHVS, CDR2 FQNEAQ. The CDR3 runs 15 residues. The CDR3 DNA reads TGTGCCAGCAGCTTAGGGCAGGGGAAAATCCACGAGCAGTACTTC. The encoded protein is CASSLGQGKIHEQYF.

The CDR3 is CASSQGTVSNQPQHF. CDR3 nucleotides: TGTGCCAGCAGCCAGGGGACGGTTAGCAATCAGCCCCAGCATTTT. V gene TRBV7-8 combines with J gene TRBJ1-5; D possibly corresponds to TRBD1 (6 bases). Trimming cost V 5 bases and J 0 bases, with 11 bases left between them. The CDR3 consists of 15 residues. Germline V gene sequence: CDR1 SGHVS, CDR2 FQNEAQ.

The chain recombines TRBV5-1 with TRBJ2-1, with TRBD1 matching over 8 bases. After removal of 4 bases from V and 4 bases from J, the junction contained 4 bases not matched to a gene. There are 14 residues in the CDR3. Germline assignment: CDR1 SGHRS and CDR2 YFSETQ. CDR3 sequence: CASSVRQGYNEQFF. Here the CDR3 DNA reads TGCGCCAGCAGCGTCCGACAGGGGTACAATGAGCAGTTCTTC.

V gene TRBV11-2 combines with J gene TRBJ2-3; possible D gene TRBD2, 6 bases. The V end was cut by 1 base, the J end by 7 bases, with 12 bases between. This CDR3 comprises 14 residues. Germline V gene sequence: CDR1 SGHAT, CDR2 FQNNGV. CDR3 in DNA: TGTGCCAGCAGCTTAGGGACTATGCTATATACGCAGTATTTT. Protein: CASSLGTMLYTQYF.

The rearrangement links TRBV18 to TRBJ2-5, with 9 nucleotides matching TRBD1. CDR1 and CDR2 from the germline V gene are KGHSH and LQKENI. J was trimmed by 2 bases and V by 4 bases; bases with no gene match: 2. This CDR3 contains 14 residues. DNA of the CDR3: TGTGCCAGCTCACTTGGACAGGGGCAAGAGACCCAGTACTTC. Translated: CASSLGQGQETQYF.

J is TRBJ2-1 and V is TRBV4-1; TRBD2 matches 14 bases. V was clipped by 1 base and J by 5 bases; unmatched bases: 13. The CDR3 runs 20 residues. The germline V gene encodes CDR1 MGHRA and CDR2 YSYEKL. The CDR3 loop reads CASSQGDGLAGGPVNNEQFF. DNA for the CDR3: TGCGCCAGCAGCCAAGGGGATGGACTAGCGGGGGGTCCAGTCAACAATGAGCAGTTCTTC.

The V gene is TRBV4-3, the J gene TRBJ1-1; 9 bases line up with TRBD1. The CDR3 has 16 amino acids. The J segment lost 5 bases and the V segment lost 0 bases, leaving 7 bases of the junction unmatched. Looked up from germline, CDR1 is LGHNA and CDR2 is YSLEER. CDR3 sequence reads: CASSQEDRGLGTEAFF. CDR3 in DNA: TGCGCCAGCAGCCAAGAGGACAGGGGCTTGGGGACTGAAGCTTTCTTT.

The chain has TRBV5-6 and TRBJ2-1, with 11 bases fitting TRBD2. The germline gives CDR1 SGHDT, CDR2 YYEEEE. The ends lost 0 bases at V and 8 bases at J; junction bases unmatched: 7. The CDR3 is made up of 16 amino acids. The CDR3 is CASSLVLAGAGDEQFF. The CDR3 coding sequence is TGTGCCAGCAGCTTGGTACTAGCGGGAGCTGGGGATGAGCAGTTCTTC.

The chain links TRBV11-2 to TRBJ1-6; D unclear. Germline-derived CDR1 and CDR2 are SGHAT and FQNNGV. Trimming took off 6 bases at V and 5 bases at J, with 14 bases between the two ends. This CDR3 comprises 15 residues. The CDR3: CASRTWGENNSPLHF. In nucleotides, the CDR3 is TGTGCCAGCAGGACCTGGGGAGAAAATAATTCACCCCTCCACTTT.

Note on this clone: The germline gene is not matched at one end of the junction; a read error may be the cause. This chain connects TRBV5-6 to TRBJ1-3, with TRBD1 identical over 10 bases. The length of the CDR3 is 14 residues. Per germline, CDR1 SGHDT and CDR2 YYEEEE. CDR3 sequence (DNA): TGTGCCAGCAGATTGGGACAGGGGAGAAACACCATATATTTT. Its translation: CASRLGQGRNTIYF.

The CDR3 region has the DNA TGTGCCAGCAGCCAAGATCTAGCGTACGAGCAGTACTTC. This encodes CASSQDLAYEQYF. The rearrangement links TRBV4-2 to TRBJ2-7; tentatively, D is TRBD2 (6 bases). Looked up from germline, CDR1 is LGHNA and CDR2 is YNFKEQ. V lost 0 bases to trimming and J lost 4 bases, with 7 bases between them. The CDR3 loop spans 13 amino acids.

This clone was detected once. The chain is built from TRBV7-8 and TRBJ2-3; TRBD2 agrees at 9 bases. The CDR3 is made up of 16 amino acids. From germline, CDR1 is SGHVS and CDR2 FQNEAQ. The trim removed 5 bases at V and 2 bases at J, leaving 8 bases unmatched. CDR3: CASSPRLAALTDTQYF. In DNA form, the CDR3 reads TGTGCCAGCAGCCCTCGACTAGCGGCTCTCACAGATACGCAGTATTTT.

The V and J genes are TRBV25-1 and TRBJ2-2; 10 nucleotides agree with TRBD2. The CDR3 extends over 14 amino acids. CDR1 and CDR2 (germline): MGHDK, SYGVNS. Trimming at V came to 8 bases and at J to 5 bases, leaving 5 bases not matched to a gene. The CDR3 spells CASWSGGATGELFF. CDR3 DNA: TGTGCCAGCTGGAGCGGGGGGGCGACCGGGGAGCTGTTTTTT. The full variable domain, completed using reference TRBV25-1 and TRBJ2-2, is EADIYQTPRYLVIGTGKKITLECSQTMGHDKMYWYQQDPGMELHLIHYSYGVNSTEKGDLSSESTVSRIRTEHFPLTLESARPSHTSQYLCASWSGGATGELFFGEGSRLTVL.

The chain recombines TRBV7-2 with TRBJ1-3; TRBD1 aligns across 8 bases. Germline V CDR1 and CDR2: SGHTA, FQGNSA. V dropped 2 bases and J dropped 3; count of bases not matched to a gene: 9. The CDR3 runs to 17 residues. CDR3 bases: TGTGCCAGCAGCTTACCCTTTACCAGGGGGCTTGGAAACACCATATATTTT. Translation: CASSLPFTRGLGNTIYF.

The gene calls are TRBV15 and TRBJ1-1; no clear D. This CDR3 has 15 residues. V lost 0 bases to trimming and J lost 0 bases, with 8 bases between them. Germline CDR1 is LNHNV and CDR2 is YYDKDF (reference sequence). The CDR3 sequence is CATSRDRTVNTEAFF. As DNA, the CDR3 is TGTGCCACCAGCAGAGATCGTACGGTGAACACTGAAGCTTTCTTT.

This clone has a handful of counts. The gene calls are TRBV29-1 and TRBJ1-2, with TRBD1 as a possible D gene (6 bases). V gave up 5 bases and J gave up 8 bases, with 12 bases separating them. The length of the CDR3 is 11 residues. Looked up from germline, CDR1 is SQVTM and CDR2 is ANQGSEA. In nucleotides, the CDR3 is TGCAGCGTTACAGGGACGGAAGGCTACACCTTC. It codes for CSVTGTEGYTF.

J is TRBJ2-1 and V is TRBV7-2; 11 bases line up with TRBD1. The ends lost 6 bases at V and 8 bases at J; junction bases unmatched: 9. The CDR3 consists of 15 residues. Germline V gene data show CDR1 as SGHTA and CDR2 as FQGNSA. The CDR3 DNA reads as TGTGCCAGCAGGCCGTGGACAGGGGGCGAAGATGAGCAGTTCTTC. This sequence encodes CASRPWTGGEDEQFF. The complete variable domain, with remaining parts taken from reference TRBV7-2 and TRBJ2-1, reads GAGVSQSPSNKVTEKGKDVELRCDPISGHTALYWYRQSLGQGLEFLIYFQGNSAPDKSGLPSDRFSAERTGGSVSTLTIQRTQQEDSAVYLCASRPWTGGEDEQFFGPGTRLTVL.

The chain couples TRBV19 to TRBJ2-7; possibly TRBD1 for D (5 bases). The germline V and J ends were trimmed by 5 bases and 4 bases, with 9 bases remaining between them. Germline CDR1 reads LNHDA; CDR2 reads SQIVND (reference sequence). The CDR3 is made up of 12 amino acids. The CDR3 coding sequence is TGTGCCAGTAGTCCAGGGATTTACGAGCAGTACTTC. Translated: CASSPGIYEQYF.

The V gene is TRBV7-9, the J gene TRBJ1-5; 7 nucleotides align to TRBD1. The CDR3 sequence is 13 residues long. CDR1 is SEHNR and CDR2 is FQNEAQ in the germline V gene (reference sequence). V was clipped by 6 bases and J by 5 bases; unmatched bases: 4. The CDR3 region is CASSSQGDQPQHF. CDR3 DNA: TGTGCCAGCAGTTCCCAGGGGGATCAGCCCCAGCATTTT. The whole variable domain, remainder taken from reference TRBV7-9 and TRBJ1-5, is DTGVSQNPRHKITKRGQNVTFRCDPISEHNRLYWYRQTLGQGPEFLTYFQNEAQLEKSRLLSDRFSAERPKGSFSTLEIQRTEQGDSAMYLCASSSQGDQPQHFGDGTRLSIL.

This clone was seen more than once but under ten times. The chain recombines TRBV4-1 with TRBJ2-5; D may be TRBD1 (6 bases). Near its end, the DNA agrees better with TRBJ2-7, so the J call may be wrong. This CDR3 has 14 residues. Per germline, CDR1 MGHRA and CDR2 YSYEKL. The DNA of the CDR3 is TGCGCCAGCAGCCACCGGGACACCTACTACGAGCAGTACTTC. Translated: CASSHRDTYYEQYF.

The V gene is TRBV9, the J gene TRBJ2-1; no firm D call. The CDR3 runs to 15 residues. Trimming took 6 bases from V and 5 from J, leaving 18 bases between them. Germline V gives CDR1 SGDLS, CDR2 YYNGEE. The CDR3 DNA reads as TGTGCCAGCACCCGCCTAGTGACTTCAAACAATGAGCAGTTCTTC. This gives the protein CASTRLVTSNNEQFF.